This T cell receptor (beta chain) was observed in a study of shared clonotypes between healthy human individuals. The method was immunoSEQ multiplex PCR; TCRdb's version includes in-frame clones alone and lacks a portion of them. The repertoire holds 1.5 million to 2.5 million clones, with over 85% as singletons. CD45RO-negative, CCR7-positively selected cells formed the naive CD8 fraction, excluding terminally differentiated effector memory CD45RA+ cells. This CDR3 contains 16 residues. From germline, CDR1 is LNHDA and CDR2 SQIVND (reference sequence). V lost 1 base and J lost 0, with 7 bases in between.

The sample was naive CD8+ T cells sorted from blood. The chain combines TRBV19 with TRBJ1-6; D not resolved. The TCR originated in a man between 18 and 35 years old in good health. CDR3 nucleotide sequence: TGTGCCAGTAGTATAGGGCGGAGCTCCTATAATTCACCCCTCCACTTT. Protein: CASSIGRSSYNSPLHF.